This section outlines one T cell receptor (beta chain) sequence together with its context. The antigen is not known. A much more abundant neighbour one base away suggests this may be a read error. Using a J-beta primer mix together with a sample-barcoded 5' primer, a second PCR was run for roughly 6 to 11 cycles. Researchers report that each sample yielded at least 3 million CDR3-containing paired-end reads. MiXCR, applied by TCRdb to the 5' RACE reads, yields one record per CDR3 protein. The sample has around 1,000,000 distinct CDR3 sequences; about two fifths are singletons. This entry comes from a study of blood T cells in healthy people across ages. Whole-study results and caveats: Those diversity estimates obtained from one million T cells were thought to be underestimates. Versus aged donors, long-lived donors had higher diversity and more naive CD4+ cells.

V lost 5 bases and J 5 bases, leaving 4 bases between the germline ends. Germline V gene sequence: CDR1 PRHDT, CDR2 FYEKMQ (reference sequence). The CDR3 is made up of 11 amino acids. The J gene is TRBJ2-1, the V gene TRBV13, with D unresolved. The TCR was taken from a man between 18 and 29 years old in good health. The specimen sequenced was blood. The CDR3 loop is CASSEHNEQFF. In DNA, the CDR3 is TGTGCCAGCAGCGAGCACAATGAGCAGTTCTTC.